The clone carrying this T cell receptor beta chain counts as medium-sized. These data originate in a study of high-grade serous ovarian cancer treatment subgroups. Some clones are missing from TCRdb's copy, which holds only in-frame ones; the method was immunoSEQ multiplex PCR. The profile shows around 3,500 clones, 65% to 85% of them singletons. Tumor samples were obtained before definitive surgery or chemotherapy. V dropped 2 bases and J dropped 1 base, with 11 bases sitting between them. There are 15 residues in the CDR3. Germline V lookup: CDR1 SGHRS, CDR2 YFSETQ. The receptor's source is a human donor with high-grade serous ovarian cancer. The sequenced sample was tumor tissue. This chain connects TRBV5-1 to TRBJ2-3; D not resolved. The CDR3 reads CASSLKAAGTDTQYF. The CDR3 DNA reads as TGCGCCAGCAGCTTAAAAGCCGCAGGCACAGATACGCAGTATTTT.